Given below is one T cell receptor (beta chain) in context. Conversion of TCR transcripts into cDNA relied on 5'RACE template switching, which added a universal primer site and UMIs. One entry per CDR3 protein, called by TCRdb with MiXCR from the 5' RACE reads. The table lists roughly 300,000 distinct CDR3 sequences, approximately 8% of them singletons, with 17% in the top ten. The data were obtained in a study of T cells after yellow fever vaccination. V was trimmed by 0 bases and J by 8 bases, leaving 7 bases between them. The germline CDR1 and CDR2 sequences are SEHNR and FQNEAQ (reference sequence). The CDR3 spans 12 residues.

This receptor was obtained from a man younger than 35 who received the YFV17D yellow fever vaccine. This chain connects TRBV7-9 to TRBJ1-2, with D unclear. Sample: PBMCs, taken 45 days after the first yellow fever vaccination. In DNA form, the CDR3 reads TGTGCCAGCAGCTTAGCAATGAAAGGCTACACCTTC. This encodes CASSLAMKGYTF. Variable domain in full (rest from reference TRBV7-9 and TRBJ1-2): DTGVSQNPRHKITKRGQNVTFRCDPISEHNRLYWYRQTLGQGPEFLTYFQNEAQLEKSRLLSDRFSAERPKGSFSTLEIQRTEQGDSAMYLCASSLAMKGYTFGSGTRLTVV.